Presented here are 30 T cell receptor beta chains from one specimen sequenced in a study of radiation and T cells in renal cell carcinoma. Described time point: blood 4 weeks post-SBRT, at nephrectomy. Regarding treatment: 15 Gy SBRT to primary tumor, nephrectomy 4 weeks later. This table comes from immunoSEQ multiplex PCR, and its TCRdb copy is limited to in-frame clones, with some not included. The table records about 83,000 clones, 83% of them present only once. This specimen consisted of blood, obtained from a patient whose treatment included radiotherapy and nephrectomy. All receptors derive from a woman in her fifties or sixties with renal cell carcinoma.

A few counts support this clone. The chain links TRBV18 to TRBJ1-5, with D uncertain. This CDR3 is 12 amino acids long. Germline V gives CDR1 KGHSH, CDR2 LQKENI. The V gene lost 6 bases and the J gene lost 5 bases, with 8 bases spanning the gap. The CDR3 DNA reads TGTGCCAGCTCCCAACCAGATCAGCCCCAGCATTTT. Translated, it gives CASSQPDQPQHF.

The gene calls are TRBV2 and TRBJ1-2, with D tentatively TRBD1 (6 bases). The CDR3 loop spans 14 amino acids. Trimming stripped 2 bases from V and 3 bases from J, with 10 bases between. Germline CDR1 is SNHLY and CDR2 is FYNNEI. The CDR3 spells CASSESDSYYGYTF. As DNA, the CDR3 is TGTGCCAGCAGTGAATCGGACAGTTACTATGGCTACACCTTC.

The chain couples TRBV18 to TRBJ2-2; D is ambiguous. CDR1 KGHSH and CDR2 LQKENI come from the germline V gene. The CDR3 is 13 residues long. V was clipped by 1 base and J by 3 bases, with 3 bases between them. CDR3 bases: TGTGCCAGCTCACCACGCGACACCGGGGAGCTGTTTTTT. The encoded protein is CASSPRDTGELFF. The entire variable domain, with the rest obtained from reference TRBV18 and TRBJ2-2, is as follows: NAGVMQNPRHLVRRRGQEARLRCSPMKGHSHVYWYRQLPEEGLKFMVYLQKENIIDESGMPKERFSAEFPKEGPSILRIQQVVRGDSAAYFCASSPRDTGELFFGEGSRLTVL.

V gene TRBV28 combines with J gene TRBJ1-4; no firm D call. Germline CDR1 MDHEN, CDR2 SYDVKM. The CDR3 is 14 amino acids. V dropped 3 bases and J dropped 10 bases, with 15 bases sitting between them. The CDR3 loop reads CASSFYGVAGKLFF. Here the CDR3 DNA reads TGTGCCAGCAGTTTCTACGGGGTTGCGGGAAAACTGTTTTTT.

This clone occurred a few times. The rearrangement joins TRBV30 to TRBJ1-5; weak D call: TRBD1 (6 bases). Looked up from germline, CDR1 is GTSNPN and CDR2 is SVGIG (reference sequence). The CDR3 has 16 amino acids. V was shortened by 2 bases and J by 0 bases, with 14 bases between the two germline ends. The CDR3 protein is CAWSQGGPYSNQPQHF. CDR3 coding DNA: TGTGCCTGGAGTCAAGGGGGACCATATAGCAATCAGCCCCAGCATTTT.

This rearrangement joins TRBV6-1 to TRBJ1-2; D remains ambiguous. The CDR3 runs 13 residues. Trimming took off 6 bases at V and 4 bases at J, with 12 bases between the two ends. Germline V gives CDR1 MNHNS, CDR2 SASEGT. The CDR3 is CASSRHARYGYTF. CDR3 coding DNA: TGTGCCAGCAGCCGACACGCCCGCTATGGCTACACCTTC.

In this sample, this clone turned up a few times. This chain joins TRBV9 and TRBJ2-1; 10 bases agree with TRBD2. The germline CDR1 and CDR2 sequences are SGDLS and YYNGEE. The CDR3 length is 16 residues. V was clipped by 3 bases and J by 0 bases; unmatched bases: 3. The CDR3 here is CASSEIAGGSYNEQFF. CDR3 nucleotide sequence: TGTGCCAGCAGCGAGATAGCGGGAGGCTCCTACAATGAGCAGTTCTTC.

The V and J genes are TRBV10-3 and TRBJ1-1; 9 bases are a match to TRBD1. The CDR3 is 13 residues long. V lost 3 bases, J lost 6 bases, and 2 bases stayed unmatched. Per the germline V gene, CDR1 is ENHRY and CDR2 is SYGVKD. CDR3 sequence reads: CAISERTGAEAFF. CDR3 DNA: TGTGCCATCAGTGAAAGGACAGGGGCTGAAGCTTTCTTT.

The V call is TRBV5-1, the J call TRBJ2-5, with D possibly TRBD2 on 5 matching bases. V was pared by 0 bases and J by 4 bases, with 10 bases between. The V gene's germline CDR1 is SGHRS and CDR2 YFSETQ. This CDR3 is 14 amino acids long. The CDR3 reads CASSLAGVRETQYF. The CDR3 nucleotides are TGCGCCAGCAGCTTGGCCGGGGTACGAGAGACCCAGTACTTC. Looking up the rest from reference TRBV5-1 and TRBJ2-5 gives the full variable domain: KAGVTQTPRYLIKTRGQQVTLSCSPISGHRSVSWYQQTPGQGLQFLFEYFSETQRNKGNFPGRFSGRQFSNSRSEMNVSTLELGDSALYLCASSLAGVRETQYFGPGTRLLVL.

V gene TRBV7-6 combines with J gene TRBJ2-1, with 13 bases lining up with TRBD2. Germline CDR1 reads SGHVS; CDR2 reads FNYEAQ. The V segment lost 5 bases and the J segment 5 bases; nucleotides outside the gene matches: 3. The CDR3 length is 15 residues. CDR3 nucleotide sequence: TGTGCCAGCAGCGGGGGACTAGCGGGGAACAATGAGCAGTTCTTC. Translation: CASSGGLAGNNEQFF.

The chain combines TRBV5-1 with TRBJ1-5; D gene ambiguous. The CDR3 is 15 amino acids. Germline CDR1 and CDR2: SGHRS and YFSETQ. V lost 0 bases and J 5 bases, leaving 12 bases between the germline ends. The CDR3 loop reads CASSLGGFRDQPQHF. Written as DNA, the CDR3 is TGCGCCAGCAGCTTGGGAGGCTTTAGGGATCAGCCCCAGCATTTT.

The chain carries TRBV11-2 and TRBJ2-3; D is unclear. Germline V gene data show CDR1 as SGHAT and CDR2 as FQNNGV. With 1 base removed from V and 10 bases from J, the gap between germline ends came to 15 bases. CDR3 size: 14 residues. The CDR3 sequence: CASSLAGNGVPQYF. Here the CDR3 DNA reads TGTGCCAGCAGCTTAGCGGGCAACGGAGTTCCGCAGTATTTT. The whole variable domain, filled in from reference TRBV11-2 and TRBJ2-3, reads EAGVAQSPRYKIIEKRQSVAFWCNPISGHATLYWYQQILGQGPKLLIQFQNNGVVDDSQLPKDRFSAERLKGVDSTLKIQPAKLEDSAVYLCASSLAGNGVPQYFGPGTRLTVL.

The rearrangement joins TRBV19 to TRBJ2-5, with no clear D. There are 14 residues in the CDR3. Germline V gives CDR1 LNHDA, CDR2 SQIVND (reference sequence). The V end was cut by 5 bases, the J end by 5 bases, with 15 bases between. CDR3 protein: CASSLEFTRETQYF. CDR3 nucleotides: TGTGCCAGTAGTCTTGAATTCACCAGGGAGACCCAGTACTTC. The full variable domain, with the rest looked up from reference TRBV19 and TRBJ2-5, is DGGITQSPKYLFRKEGQNVTLSCEQNLNHDAMYWYRQDPGQGLRLIYYSQIVNDFQKGDIAEGYSVSREKKESFPLTVTSAQKNPTAFYLCASSLEFTRETQYFGPGTRLLVL.

Turning to this clone: Relative to the germline gene, one junction end is altered; a read error may explain this. J is TRBJ2-2 and V is TRBV2, with 8 bases matching TRBD1. Looked up from germline, CDR1 is SNHLY and CDR2 is FYNNEI. There are 14 residues in the CDR3. In DNA, the CDR3 is TGTGCCAGCAGCGGACAGGGAGTCACCGGAGAGCTGTTTTTT. Protein sequence: CASSGQGVTGELFF.

This clone was picked up a small number of times. This sequence joins TRBV4-2 and TRBJ2-5; unclear D gene. The germline gives CDR1 LGHNA, CDR2 YNFKEQ. V lost 1 base and J 2 bases, leaving 5 bases between the germline ends. The CDR3 has 13 amino acids. The CDR3, as DNA: TGTGCCAGCAGCCAAGGACTGCAAGAGACCCAGTACTTC. Its protein product is CASSQGLQETQYF.

The chain is built from TRBV9 and TRBJ1-2; D call uncertain. Germline-derived CDR1 and CDR2 are SGDLS and YYNGEE. V was clipped by 0 bases and J by 0 bases, with 9 bases between them. This CDR3 has 15 residues. Here the CDR3 DNA reads TGTGCCAGCAGCGTAGAGGCCAGCTCTAACTATGGCTACACCTTC. It codes for CASSVEASSNYGYTF.

This clone was seen a single time. CDR3 region: CASSLGTGLYEQYF. The DNA for the CDR3 is TGTGCCAGCAGCTTAGGGACAGGGCTCTACGAGCAGTACTTC. The genes are TRBV7-9 and TRBJ2-7; 8 bases fit TRBD1. The CDR3 is made up of 14 amino acids. In germline, CDR1 is SEHNR, CDR2 FQNEAQ (reference sequence). V shed 1 base and J 3 bases; nucleotides not matched to a gene: 2.

The chain is built from TRBV5-1 and TRBJ1-4; D not resolved. CDR1 and CDR2 (germline): SGHRS, YFSETQ. The CDR3 loop spans 12 amino acids. Trimming removed 6 bases at V and 8 bases at J, with 11 bases between. The CDR3: CASNGGGEKLFF. The CDR3 nucleotides read TGCGCCAGCAATGGCGGAGGGGAAAAACTGTTTTTT. The full variable domain, completed using reference TRBV5-1 and TRBJ1-4, is KAGVTQTPRYLIKTRGQQVTLSCSPISGHRSVSWYQQTPGQGLQFLFEYFSETQRNKGNFPGRFSGRQFSNSRSEMNVSTLELGDSALYLCASNGGGEKLFFGSGTQLSVL.

This chain joins TRBV6-8 and TRBJ2-3; D is ambiguous. V was cut by 7 bases and J by 5 bases, with 4 bases left in between. Germline loops: CDR1 MNHGY, CDR2 SAAAGT. The CDR3 consists of 10 residues. DNA for the CDR3: TGTGCCAGCACTAGAGATACGCAGTATTTT. Amino acid sequence: CASTRDTQYF.

The V gene is TRBV11-2, the J gene TRBJ2-7; maybe TRBD1 (6 bases). The CDR3 has 12 residues. V was pared by 5 bases and J by 3 bases, with 8 bases between. Germline V gene data show CDR1 as SGHAT and CDR2 as FQNNGV. The CDR3 region is CASSLQGYEQYF. The CDR3 nucleotides are TGTGCCAGCAGCCTACAGGGCTACGAGCAGTACTTC.

J is TRBJ2-7 and V is TRBV7-2, with 9 bases aligning to TRBD2. With 3 bases clipped from V and 4 bases from J, the junction kept 13 bases outside the gene matches. The CDR3 is made up of 17 amino acids. In germline, CDR1 is SGHTA, CDR2 FQGNSA. DNA of the CDR3: TGTGCCAGCAGCTTGGGAGATAGCGGGGGTGTTAGATACGAGCAGTACTTC. It yields the protein CASSLGDSGGVRYEQYF.

The chain carries TRBV9 and TRBJ2-7; a possible D gene is TRBD2 (5 bases). Germline CDR1 reads SGDLS; CDR2 reads YYNGEE. Trimming took off 0 bases at V and 6 bases at J, with 22 bases between the two ends. CDR3 length: 17 amino acids. CDR3 protein: CASSVAPLLEGDLEQYF. The CDR3 DNA sequence: TGTGCCAGCAGCGTAGCCCCCCTACTAGAGGGTGACCTCGAGCAGTACTTC.

The rearrangement links TRBV18 to TRBJ1-4; D ambiguous. This CDR3 is built from 16 residues. V shed 3 bases and J shed 3 bases, with 14 bases lying between them. Germline CDR1 reads KGHSH; CDR2 reads LQKENI. The CDR3 reads CASSPSTRSANEKLFF. The CDR3 coding sequence is TGTGCCAGCTCACCTTCCACTCGGTCAGCTAATGAAAAACTGTTTTTT.

J is TRBJ2-2 and V is TRBV7-2; 7 bases align to TRBD1. The CDR3 extends over 17 amino acids. Germline CDR1 is SGHTA and CDR2 is FQGNSA. V lost 4 bases and J lost 7; bases outside the gene matches: 15. CDR3 coding DNA: TGTGCCAGCAGCTGGGGAGTGGCAGGGGGAACGGGCGGGGAGCTGTTTTTT. It translates to CASSWGVAGGTGGELFF.

This clone has only one observation. The CDR3 sequence is CASSRTGIRDTQYF. The CDR3 coding sequence is TGTGCCAGCAGCCGGACAGGGATTCGGGATACGCAGTATTTT. The rearrangement joins TRBV6-6 to TRBJ2-3, with TRBD1 identical over 8 bases. With V trimmed by 6 bases and J by 6 bases, 8 bases remained unmatched. The CDR3 runs 14 residues. In germline, CDR1 is MNHNY, CDR2 SVGAGI (reference sequence).

The CDR3 region has the DNA TGTGCCAGCAGCGTAGACGGGGGGGCGGGAGATACGCAGTATTTT. Encoded protein: CASSVDGGAGDTQYF. This chain links TRBV9 with TRBJ2-3; 8 bases line up with TRBD2. The CDR3 length is 15 residues. Germline V gene lookup returns CDR1 SGDLS and CDR2 YYNGEE. V was clipped by 0 bases and J by 5 bases; unmatched bases: 5.

The rearrangement uses TRBV20-1 and TRBJ2-7, with no clear D. The CDR3 has 11 amino acids. In germline, CDR1 is DFQATT, CDR2 SNEGSKA (reference sequence). V was shortened by 4 bases and J by 3 bases, with 7 bases between the two germline ends. The CDR3 reads CSANHVYEQYF. The CDR3 DNA reads TGCAGTGCTAATCACGTCTACGAGCAGTACTTC.

This chain joins TRBV14 and TRBJ1-1; tentatively, D is TRBD1 (5 bases). CDR1 is SGHDN, CDR2 FVKESK, per germline. V dropped 0 bases and J dropped 3 bases, with 8 bases sitting between them. There are 14 residues in the CDR3. DNA of the CDR3: TGTGCCAGCAGCCAAGAGGGGCCCCACACTGAAGCTTTCTTT. Protein sequence: CASSQEGPHTEAFF.

The chain recombines TRBV7-3 with TRBJ1-3, with 7 bases lining up with TRBD1. The length of the CDR3 is 14 residues. Unmatched junction bases numbered 3, after V lost 5 bases and J lost 2 bases. Germline CDR1 and CDR2: SGHTA and FQGTGA. The CDR3 protein is CASSPDRAGNTIYF. DNA of the CDR3: TGTGCCAGCAGCCCAGACAGGGCTGGAAACACCATATATTTT.

The table lists this clone with a count of one. V gene TRBV6-1 combines with J gene TRBJ1-1; TRBD1 matches at 7 bases. The CDR3 is 12 residues long. Losses at the gene ends were 6 bases for V and 4 bases for J; bases not matched to a gene: 2. Germline V gene sequence: CDR1 MNHNS, CDR2 SASEGT. The CDR3 spells CASRGTATEAFF. CDR3 nucleotides: TGTGCCAGCAGGGGGACAGCCACTGAAGCTTTCTTT.